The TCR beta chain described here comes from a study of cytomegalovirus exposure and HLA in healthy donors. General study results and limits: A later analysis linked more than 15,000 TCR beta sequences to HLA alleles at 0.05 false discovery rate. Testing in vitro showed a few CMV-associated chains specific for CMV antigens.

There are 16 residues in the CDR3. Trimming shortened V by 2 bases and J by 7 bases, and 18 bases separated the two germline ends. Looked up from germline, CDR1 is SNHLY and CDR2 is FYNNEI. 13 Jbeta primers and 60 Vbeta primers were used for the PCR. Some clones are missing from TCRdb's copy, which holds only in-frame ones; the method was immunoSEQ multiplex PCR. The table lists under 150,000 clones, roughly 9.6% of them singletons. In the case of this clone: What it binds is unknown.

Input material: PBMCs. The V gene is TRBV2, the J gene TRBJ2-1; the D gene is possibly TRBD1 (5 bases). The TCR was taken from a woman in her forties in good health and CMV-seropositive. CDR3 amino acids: CASSEPLGREGNEQFF. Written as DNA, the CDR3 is TGTGCCAGCAGTGAACCGTTGGGCAGGGAAGGAAATGAGCAGTTCTTC.